This TCR beta chain was sequenced in a study of cytomegalovirus exposure and HLA in healthy donors. The V and J ends lost 0 bases and 5 bases respectively, with 20 bases between them. The length of the CDR3 is 17 residues. The germline V gene encodes CDR1 SGHRS and CDR2 YFSETQ. General study points: A later analysis linked a missense DCLRE1C variant to TCR beta V- and J-gene trimming. CMV antigen specificity was confirmed in vitro for three CMV-associated chains.

With respect to this clone: Its specificity is unknown.

The study ran its PCR with 60 Vbeta and 13 Jbeta primers. As originally analysed: Later work found 80 million to 85 million unique TCR beta chains, with roughly 11 million shared. Clones were sequenced by immunoSEQ multiplex PCR, and TCRdb holds only the in-frame ones, with some missing. D and trimming come from the DNA, and the V and J calls and clone size come from that table. This sample carries 55,000 to 85,000 clones, less than 80% of them seen once, and the ten largest clones take around 2.7%. V gene TRBV5-1 combines with J gene TRBJ1-1; D is undetermined. This sequence was found in a woman aged 50 to 60 in good health and CMV-seronegative. Sample: PBMCs. The CDR3 sequence is CASSLDGWAALGTEAFF. The CDR3 nucleotides read TGCGCCAGCAGCTTGGACGGTTGGGCCGCCCTTGGGACTGAAGCTTTCTTT.